This T cell receptor beta chain was captured by sequencing in a study of T cell changes during pregnancy in multiple sclerosis. The assay was immunoSEQ multiplex PCR, and TCRdb's table has in-frame clones only and misses some. The repertoire holds approximately 83,000 clones, with around 93% as singletons. CDR3 length: 17 amino acids. Trimming took 3 bases from V and 5 from J; bases not matched to a gene: 13. Per germline, CDR1 LNHDA and CDR2 SQIVND (reference sequence). The sequence derives from a female donor with multiple sclerosis, enrolled in a pregnancy study. The genes are TRBV19 and TRBJ1-5; 7 bases are shared with TRBD1. The sample was peripheral blood, taken in the third trimester of pregnancy. The CDR3 region is CASSIAGRGLGYQPQHF. The DNA for the CDR3 is TGTGCCAGTAGTATCGCGGGTAGGGGGCTCGGTTATCAGCCCCAGCATTTT.